The 11 T cell receptor beta chains in this list originate from one sample, sequenced in a study of blood T cell repertoires in COVID-19. Measured with immunoSEQ multiplex PCR; TCRdb has only the in-frame clones, and not every one. The table has 250,000 to 350,000 clones, 84% seen once. The sample was peripheral blood. The receptors stem from a person between 65 and 79 years old with COVID-19, enrolled during active disease.

This clone was counted between two and nine times. V is TRBV12-3 or TRBV12-4 and J is TRBJ2-7, with D possibly being TRBD1 (5 bases). This CDR3 contains 12 residues. Trimming left V 2 bases short and J 6 bases short, with 8 bases between. The CDR3 sequence: CASSLKGVEQYF. DNA for the CDR3: TGTGCCAGCAGTTTAAAAGGGGTCGAGCAGTACTTC.

The chain uses TRBV11-2 and TRBJ1-2; no clear D. Trimming left V 6 bases short and J 7 bases short, with 15 bases between. This CDR3 is built from 13 residues. Per the germline V gene, CDR1 is SGHAT and CDR2 is FQNNGV. The CDR3, as DNA: TGTGCCAGCAGATATGATTTAACGGGTGGCTACACCTTC. Protein: CASRYDLTGGYTF.

This clone was counted once. The chain combines TRBV6-5 with TRBJ1-2; a weak D match, TRBD1 (5 bases). Trimming stripped 0 bases from V and 7 bases from J, with 15 bases between. The CDR3 sequence is 15 residues long. CDR1 is MNHEY and CDR2 is SVGAGI in the germline V gene. CDR3 amino acids: CASSYSISSGGGYTF. CDR3 nucleotide sequence: TGTGCCAGCAGTTACTCGATATCCTCCGGGGGTGGCTACACCTTC.

The chain couples TRBV27 to TRBJ2-7; D gene unclear. CDR3 length: 14 residues. Per germline, CDR1 MNHEY and CDR2 SMNVEV (reference sequence). V dropped 2 bases and J dropped 6 bases, with 14 bases sitting between them. The CDR3 DNA follows: TGTGCCAGCAGTTTAATTGATCGTCAGCGCGAGCAGTACTTC. It encodes CASSLIDRQREQYF.

The V and J genes are TRBV6-5 and TRBJ1-3; D is possibly TRBD1 (5 bases). The V gene's germline CDR1 is MNHEY and CDR2 SVGAGI. Trimming took off 6 bases at V and 7 bases at J, with 19 bases between the two ends. The CDR3 consists of 15 residues. The CDR3 spells CASSRPGGIGNTIYF. Written as DNA, the CDR3 is TGTGCCAGCAGCCGACCCGGGGGAATCGGGAACACCATATATTTT.

The rearrangement links TRBV11-2 to TRBJ1-1; D possibly corresponds to TRBD1 (5 bases). Trimming left V 5 bases short and J 0 bases short, with 22 bases between. The CDR3 is 18 amino acids. Germline loops: CDR1 SGHAT, CDR2 FQNNGV. The CDR3, as DNA: TGTGCCAGCAGCCAACGGGCTAGACCAGGGAAACTGAACACTGAAGCTTTCTTT. It yields the protein CASSQRARPGKLNTEAFF.

This clone showed up just once. This sequence joins TRBV10-3 and TRBJ2-2; 11 nucleotides line up with TRBD2. V lost 3 bases, J lost 0 bases, and 6 bases stayed unmatched. Germline-derived CDR1 and CDR2 are ENHRY and SYGVKD. The CDR3 runs to 18 residues. CDR3 DNA sequence: TGTGCCATCAGTGAACGGCTAGCGGGGGGTTCGAACACCGGGGAGCTGTTTTTT. Protein: CAISERLAGGSNTGELFF.

This sequence joins TRBV5-1 and TRBJ1-4, with TRBD1 matching over 9 bases. The CDR3 has 17 residues. J gave up 8 bases and V 4 bases, and 15 bases lay outside the gene matches. Per germline, CDR1 SGHRS and CDR2 YFSETQ. The DNA of the CDR3 is TGCGCCAGCAGCCCCGGGACAGGGTCCGGTATTGGGGAAAAACTGTTTTTT. Encoded protein: CASSPGTGSGIGEKLFF.

The chain employs TRBV19 and TRBJ1-1, with 12 bases that match TRBD1. This CDR3 is built from 15 residues. Germline CDR1 LNHDA, CDR2 SQIVND (reference sequence). V dropped 4 bases and J dropped 0; count of bases not matched to a gene: 0. CDR3: CASSRDRGLNTEAFF. As DNA, the CDR3 is TGTGCCAGTAGTAGGGACAGGGGGCTGAACACTGAAGCTTTCTTT. The entire variable domain, with the rest obtained from reference TRBV19 and TRBJ1-1, is as follows: DGGITQSPKYLFRKEGQNVTLSCEQNLNHDAMYWYRQDPGQGLRLIYYSQIVNDFQKGDIAEGYSVSREKKESFPLTVTSAQKNPTAFYLCASSRDRGLNTEAFFGQGTRLTVV.

This clone came up once. V and J are TRBV3-1 (or the pseudogene TRBV3-2) and TRBJ1-2; possible D gene TRBD1, 6 bases. V shed 5 bases and J shed 6 bases, with 16 bases lying between them. The CDR3 is 14 amino acids. The germline gives CDR1 LGHDT, CDR2 YNNKEL (reference sequence). The CDR3 sequence: CASSGGQLGNGYTF. In DNA, the CDR3 is TGTGCCAGCAGCGGTGGACAGCTAGGGAATGGCTACACCTTC.

The J gene is TRBJ1-4, the V gene TRBV5-1, with 8 bases aligning to TRBD1. Germline-derived CDR1 and CDR2 are SGHRS and YFSETQ. The CDR3 covers 15 residues. J lost 5 bases, V lost 2 bases, and 5 bases had no gene match. DNA for the CDR3: TGCGCCAGCAGCTTCTGGACAGGGTCGAATGAAAAACTGTTTTTT. The encoded protein is CASSFWTGSNEKLFF.